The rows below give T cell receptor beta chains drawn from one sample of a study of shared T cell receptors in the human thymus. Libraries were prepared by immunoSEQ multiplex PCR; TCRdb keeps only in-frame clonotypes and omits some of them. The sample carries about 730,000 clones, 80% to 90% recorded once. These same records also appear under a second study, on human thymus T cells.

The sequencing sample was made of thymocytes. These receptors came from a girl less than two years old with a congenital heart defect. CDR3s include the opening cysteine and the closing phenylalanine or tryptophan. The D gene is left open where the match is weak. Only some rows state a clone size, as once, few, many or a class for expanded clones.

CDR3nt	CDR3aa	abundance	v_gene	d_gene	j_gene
TGTGCCAGCAGCCTCCGGGACAGCGACCCCGGGGAGCTGTTTTTT	CASSLRDSDPGELFF	NA	TRBV5-6	TRBD1	TRBJ2-2
TGTGCCAGTAGTATAGGCCCCCCGGAGGCTGAAGCTTTCTTT	CASSIGPPEAEAFF	NA	TRBV19	NA	TRBJ1-1
TGCAGCGTCGCACACCGGGACACCGCCTACGAGCAGTACTTC	CSVAHRDTAYEQYF	few	TRBV29-1	NA	TRBJ2-7
TGTGCCAGTGGACAGGGCTATGGCTACACCTTC	CASGQGYGYTF	NA	TRBV19	TRBD1	TRBJ1-2
TGTGCCAGCATGTCCTCCCACTGGGACAGGGGGCGAGGTCCTCATGGCTACACCTTC	CASMSSHWDRGRGPHGYTF	once	TRBV28	TRBD1	TRBJ1-2
TGTGCCAGCAGCTTGGCCGCGGGGACCCTTTACGAGCAGTACTTC	CASSLAAGTLYEQYF	NA	TRBV5-6	NA	TRBJ2-7
TGTGCCAGCAGTGAATTTGGACAGGGGCGGGATGGCTACACCTTC	CASSEFGQGRDGYTF	few	TRBV6-1	TRBD1	TRBJ1-2
TGCGCCAGCAGCCAAACCGGGACAGAGAACACCGGGGAGCTGTTTTTT	CASSQTGTENTGELFF	NA	TRBV4-1	TRBD1	TRBJ2-2
TGCGCCAGCAGCTTGGGGGAACCAAACAGGGACTACGAGCAGTACTTC	CASSLGEPNRDYEQYF	NA	TRBV5-1	NA	TRBJ2-7
TGCGCCAGCAGGGCAAGAGGGGAGGGCTATGGCTACACCTTC	CASRARGEGYGYTF	few	TRBV5-1	NA	TRBJ1-2
TGTGCCAGCAGCCCTCCGCCCACAGGGTTCTACAATGAGCAGTTCTTC	CASSPPPTGFYNEQFF	NA	TRBV7-9	NA	TRBJ2-1
TGTGCAAGTCGCCCCGGGACAGACAGCAATCAGCCCCAGCATTTT	CASRPGTDSNQPQHF	NA	TRBV12-2	NA	TRBJ1-5
TGTGCCAGCAGCACAGGACCGGGACAGGGAAATGAAAAACTGTTTTTT	CASSTGPGQGNEKLFF	NA	TRBV5-6	TRBD1	TRBJ1-4
TGTGCCAGCAGCTTACGGAGGGGAGGAACCACCGGGGAGCTGTTTTTT	CASSLRRGGTTGELFF	NA	TRBV7-6	NA	TRBJ2-2
TGTGCCAGCAGCCAGATTAGCTCGCGCCAGACCCAGTACTTC	CASSQISSRQTQYF	once	TRBV5-4	NA	TRBJ2-5
TGCGCCAGCAGCTTGGGAGGGACAGGGAACACTGAAGCTTTCTTT	CASSLGGTGNTEAFF	NA	TRBV5-1	TRBD1	TRBJ1-1
TGTGCCAGCAGCCCGGGACAGGACTGGCTCAGTTATGGCTACACCTTC	CASSPGQDWLSYGYTF	NA	TRBV5-4	TRBD1	TRBJ1-2
TGCAGCGTTGTGTCGCAGGGGGGTGGCTACACCTTC	CSVVSQGGGYTF	NA	TRBV29-1	TRBD1	TRBJ1-2
TGTGCCAGCAGCTTTGAGGGGAACACCGGGGAGCTGTTTTTT	CASSFEGNTGELFF	NA	TRBV7-7	NA	TRBJ2-2
TGCGCCAGCAGCTCCGGGACTAGCTTCACAGATACGCAGTATTTT	CASSSGTSFTDTQYF	few	TRBV5-1	TRBD2	TRBJ2-3
TGCAGCGTCGTTGCCGACAGGGGGGATGGCTATGGCTACACCTTC	CSVVADRGDGYGYTF	NA	TRBV29-1	TRBD1	TRBJ1-2
TGTGCCAGCAGCTTGAGCGGGCGGTGGACTGAAGCTTTCTTT	CASSLSGRWTEAFF	NA	TRBV5-5	NA	TRBJ1-1
TGTGCCAGCAGAAGTGGTGTGTGGAGGGCTGAAGCTTTCTTT	CASRSGVWRAEAFF	once	TRBV25-1	NA	TRBJ1-1
TGTGCCAGCAGCCAAGTGGGCCCCGGCTCCTACGAGCAGTACTTC	CASSQVGPGSYEQYF	NA	TRBV14	NA	TRBJ2-7
TGTGCCAGCAGTTCAAACCGGGACAGGGGATGGAGACGGGTGAACACTGAAGCTTTCTTT	CASSSNRDRGWRRVNTEAFF	NA	TRBV27	TRBD1	TRBJ1-1
TGTGCCAGCAGCTCATTAGCGGGGGGGCCGAATGAGCAGTTCTTC	CASSSLAGGPNEQFF	NA	TRBV11-1	TRBD2	TRBJ2-1
TGCGCCAGCAGCCAATCACTAGCGGGGGTCGGAGAGACCCAGTACTTC	CASSQSLAGVGETQYF	NA	TRBV4-1	TRBD2	TRBJ2-5
TGTGCCAGCAGCCGGCAGGGGGCGACTTCTGGGGCCAACGTCCTGACTTTC	CASSRQGATSGANVLTF	NA	TRBV5-6	TRBD1	TRBJ2-6
TGTGCCAGTAGAACGCAGGGGTGGTATCCCCAAGCTTTCTTT	CASRTQGWYPQAFF	NA	TRBV19	NA	TRBJ1-1
TGTGCCAGCAGCTCCACCCAGGGGCTTAGATACGAGCAGTACTTC	CASSSTQGLRYEQYF	NA	TRBV5-6	NA	TRBJ2-7
TGCGCCAGTTGTACAGGGGCGGCTTGCATGAACACTGAAGCTTTCTTT	CASCTGAACMNTEAFF	NA	TRBV5-1	TRBD1	TRBJ1-1
TGTGCCAGCAGTTACCGGCAGGGGGACCCCTGGCACCAGCATTTT	CASSYRQGDPWHQHF	NA	TRBV6-5	TRBD1	TRBJ1-5
TGCGCCAGCAGCTTGGTTTCAGGGGCTGGAAACACCATATATTTT	CASSLVSGAGNTIYF	NA	TRBV5-1	NA	TRBJ1-3
TGTGCCAGCAGCTTTCACAGGGAAGGTGGAAAACTGTTTTTT	CASSFHREGGKLFF	once	TRBV5-4	NA	TRBJ1-4
TGTGCCAGCAGCCTACCAAGCGTCCCACACAATGAGCAGTTCTTC	CASSLPSVPHNEQFF	NA	TRBV14	NA	TRBJ2-1
TGTGCCAGCAGTCCTCAAGAGCCCATTTCAGGGCATTATGGCTACACCTTC	CASSPQEPISGHYGYTF	NA	TRBV28	NA	TRBJ1-2
TGCGCCAGCAGCCAAGATCTCCCCTACGAGCAGTACTTC	CASSQDLPYEQYF	NA	TRBV4-3	NA	TRBJ2-7